The TCR beta chain under discussion was sequenced for a study of blood T cell repertoires in COVID-19. V shed 4 bases, J shed 1 base, and the junction held 3 bases outside the gene matches. Looked up from germline, CDR1 is KGHDR and CDR2 is SFDVKD. This CDR3 has 15 residues. Per the original data handling: Reference gene primer amplification in the assay estimated nucleated cell counts. Assay: immunoSEQ multiplex PCR; the TCRdb copy retains only in-frame clones and omits some. From that table come the V and J calls and clone size; the DNA was used to work out D and trimming. The sample records a few hundred thousand clones, approximately 80% being singletons.

The origin of this receptor is a man between 45 and 60 years old with active or convalescent COVID-19. The V gene is TRBV24-1, the J gene TRBJ2-3, with TRBD1 identical over 8 bases. Sequencing used peripheral blood. The CDR3 is CATSETGDGTDTQYF. The DNA for the CDR3 is TGTGCCACCAGTGAGACAGGGGACGGCACAGATACGCAGTATTTT.